The TCR beta chain under discussion was sequenced for a study of siplizumab effects on memory and regulatory T cells. Clones were read by immunoSEQ multiplex PCR, and TCRdb kept only the in-frame ones, dropping some. Counted here are 50,000 to 70,000 clones, 96% occurring once; the ten biggest clones make up about 0.1%. CDR3 size: 15 residues. The sequenced material came from naive CD8+ T cells sorted from blood. The TCR was taken from a human donor in good health. This sequence joins TRBV12-2 and TRBJ2-6; the table calls TRBD1, which could not be checked here. TRBV12-2 is assigned pseudogene status. CDR3 region: CASRRTGTGANVLTF. The DNA for the CDR3 is TGTGCAAGTCGCAGGACAGGAACTGGGGCCAACGTCCTGACTTTC.